This T cell receptor (beta chain) was sequenced during a study of tumor-infiltrating lymphocytes in primary liver carcinoma. Study-wide background: Those enrolled were patients of both sexes, who were aged 30 to 69 years. Tumors were staged T1-T3 N0M0 and measured 4.2 to 10 cm across.

The investigators made TCR beta cDNA from roughly 0.45 ug total RNA, using a constant-region primer. It was through three nested multiplex PCR rounds of slightly modified ARM-PCR that TCR beta libraries arose. TRBV1-TRBV30 forward primers and a C-beta reverse primer were used in the first two PCR rounds, which each ran for approximately 11 cycles. TCRdb analysed the multiplex PCR reads with MiXCR anew, one entry per CDR3 protein. The data contain about 200,000 distinct CDR3 sequences, around 60% of them seen just once; the ten biggest clones take up roughly 7%. Germline lookup yields CDR1 PRHDT and CDR2 FYEKMQ (reference sequence). The CDR3 extends over 13 amino acids. V shed 5 bases and J shed 0 bases, with 4 bases lying between them. For blood RNA, unsorted whole blood served as the source, and germline DNA was extracted too. This clonotype was seen more than once but under ten times.

This receptor was obtained from a woman aged 55 to 70 with primary liver carcinoma and hepatitis B virus infection. This chain joins TRBV13 and TRBJ2-2, with D uncertain. The sequencing input was peripheral blood. CDR3 nucleotides: TGTGCCAGCAGCATCGCGAACACCGGGGAGCTGTTTTTT. Protein: CASSIANTGELFF. The full variable domain, with the rest looked up from reference TRBV13 and TRBJ2-2, is AAGVIQSPRHLIKEKRETATLKCYPIPRHDTVYWYQQGPGQDPQFLISFYEKMQSDKGSIPDRFSAQQFSDYHSELNMSSLELGDSALYFCASSIANTGELFFGEGSRLTVL.